This is a list of T cell receptor beta chains from one sample in a study of blood T cell repertoires in COVID-19. Data came from immunoSEQ multiplex PCR; TCRdb stores just in-frame clones and leaves some out. Of 270,000 or so clones in the sample, approximately 77% were seen once. The source material was peripheral blood. These receptor sequences come from a woman aged 18-29 years with acute or convalescent COVID-19. Both conserved end residues are part of each CDR3. The D gene is left open where the match is weak. Only some rows state a clone size, as once, few, many or a class for expanded clones.

V	D	size	J	CDR3	DNA
TRBV6-2/TRBV6-3	NA	NA	TRBJ2-7	CASSYSSSPDSDEQYF	TGTGCCAGCAGTTACTCGAGTAGCCCGGATAGCGACGAGCAGTACTTC
TRBV15	NA	NA	TRBJ2-7	CATSRDGSYEQYF	TGTGCCACCAGCAGAGACGGGAGTTACGAGCAGTACTTC
TRBV7-9	TRBD1	NA	TRBJ2-7	CASSSGQSYEQYF	TGTGCCAGCAGCTCGGGACAGTCCTACGAGCAGTACTTC
TRBV19	NA	NA	TRBJ2-7	CASSMRGDYEQYF	TGTGCCAGTAGTATGCGGGGCGATTACGAGCAGTACTTC
TRBV18	NA	NA	TRBJ2-6	CASSLKNPLNSGANVLTF	TGTGCCAGCTCACTCAAGAATCCGCTAAACTCTGGGGCCAACGTCCTGACTTTC
TRBV4-2	TRBD1	once	TRBJ1-5	CASSQDRASNQPQHF	TGTGCCAGCAGCCAGGACAGGGCTAGCAATCAGCCCCAGCATTTT
TRBV7-2	TRBD2	NA	TRBJ2-1	CASSLGILAGGTIEQFF	TGTGCCAGCAGCTTAGGCATACTAGCGGGAGGGACGATAGAGCAGTTCTTC
TRBV27	TRBD2	NA	TRBJ2-1	CASRPAGGRGDEQFF	TGTGCCAGCCGGCCAGCGGGAGGGAGGGGCGATGAGCAGTTCTTC
TRBV6-6	NA	NA	TRBJ2-5	CASSYSWQVRETQYF	TGTGCCAGCAGTTACTCGTGGCAGGTTAGGGAGACCCAGTACTTC
TRBV5-6	TRBD2	NA	TRBJ2-5	CASSYHPGGIQETQYF	TGTGCCAGCAGCTACCATCCGGGAGGGATCCAAGAGACCCAGTACTTC
TRBV19	TRBD2	NA	TRBJ2-7	CASRTSGASSYEQYF	TGTGCCAGTAGGACTAGCGGGGCCAGCTCCTACGAGCAGTACTTC
TRBV7-6	NA	few	TRBJ2-7	CASSSNMGSSYEQYF	TGTGCCAGCAGCTCCAATATGGGCAGCTCCTACGAGCAGTACTTC
TRBV2	TRBD2	NA	TRBJ2-7	CASSGSGRFYEQYF	TGTGCCAGCTCCGGAAGCGGGAGATTCTACGAGCAGTACTTC
TRBV18	TRBD1	NA	TRBJ2-7	CASSQSTGTGVYEQYF	TGTGCCAGCTCACAGTCCACCGGGACAGGGGTATACGAGCAGTACTTC
TRBV6-2/TRBV6-3	NA	NA	TRBJ2-5	CASSYPSTQYF	TGTGCCAGCAGTTACCCCTCGACCCAGTACTTC
TRBV10-3	TRBD2	once	TRBJ2-1	CAIRGTSGRGEQFF	TGTGCCATCAGAGGGACTAGCGGGAGAGGTGAGCAGTTCTTC
TRBV5-1	NA	NA	TRBJ1-3	CASSLDRVGNTIYF	TGCGCCAGCAGCTTGGATCGGGTCGGGAACACCATATATTTT
TRBV27	NA	few	TRBJ1-1	CASRGGTNTEAFF	TGTGCCAGCAGAGGCGGGACGAACACTGAAGCTTTCTTT
TRBV6-5	TRBD1	NA	TRBJ1-2	CASSYFQGDYGYTF	TGTGCCAGCAGTTACTTTCAGGGGGACTATGGCTACACCTTC
TRBV7-2	NA	NA	TRBJ2-3	CASSFLTDTQYF	TGTGCCAGCAGCTTCCTCACAGATACGCAGTATTTT
TRBV4-1	TRBD1	NA	TRBJ1-6	CASSQTDRGVGSPLHF	TGCGCCAGCAGCCAAACAGACAGGGGGGTGGGTTCACCCCTCCACTTT
TRBV6-2/TRBV6-3	TRBD2	NA	TRBJ2-7	CASSWGLGNSYEQYF	TGTGCCAGCAGTTGGGGACTAGGGAACTCCTACGAGCAGTACTTC
TRBV27	TRBD2	once	TRBJ2-1	CASRGLAGDPEQFF	TGTGCCAGCAGGGGACTAGCGGGAGACCCCGAGCAGTTCTTC
TRBV29-1	TRBD1	NA	TRBJ2-7	CSVTRGDRGYEQYF	TGCAGCGTGACCCGGGGGGACAGGGGTTACGAGCAGTACTTC
TRBV7-8	TRBD1	NA	TRBJ1-6	CASSLAGRGRSAIRSPLHF	TGTGCCAGCAGCTTAGCTGGCAGGGGGCGGTCGGCGATCCGTTCACCCCTCCACTTT
TRBV4-1	TRBD1	once	TRBJ2-3	CASSQSTGARTDTQYF	TGCGCCAGCAGCCAGTCCACAGGGGCCCGCACAGATACGCAGTATTTT
TRBV27	TRBD2	NA	TRBJ2-5	CASSLLRAGGETQYF	TGTGCCAGCAGTTTACTGCGGGCGGGGGGAGAGACCCAGTACTTC
TRBV10-1	NA	NA	TRBJ1-2	CASSERGFYGYTF	TGCGCCAGCAGTGAAAGGGGGTTTTATGGCTACACCTTC
TRBV27	NA	NA	TRBJ1-6	CASSRRVYNSPLHF	TGTGCCAGCAGCCGCCGGGTATATAATTCACCCCTCCACTTT
TRBV5-1	NA	NA	TRBJ2-1	CASSLDGSGNEQFF	TGCGCCAGCAGCTTGGACGGGAGCGGGAATGAGCAGTTCTTC
TRBV7-2	TRBD2	NA	TRBJ2-1	CASSPPSGSEQFF	TGTGCCAGCAGCCCCCCTAGCGGGAGCGAGCAGTTCTTC
TRBV6-6	NA	NA	TRBJ1-6	CASSYSGLGSPLHF	TGTGCCAGCAGTTACTCCGGGTTGGGTTCACCCCTCCACTTT
TRBV7-9	TRBD1	NA	TRBJ1-6	CASSARQGENSPLHF	TGTGCCAGCAGCGCAAGACAGGGGGAAAATTCACCCCTCCACTTT
TRBV6-6	TRBD2	NA	TRBJ2-7	CASSYRSGSGYEQYF	TGTGCCAGCAGTTACCGTAGCGGGTCGGGCTACGAGCAGTACTTC
TRBV5-5	NA	NA	TRBJ2-2	CASSLEGANTGELFF	TGTGCCAGCAGCTTGGAGGGAGCGAACACCGGGGAGCTGTTTTTT
TRBV7-2	TRBD2	NA	TRBJ2-7	CASSLGGAGGWYEQYF	TGTGCCAGCAGCTTAGGAGGGGCGGGAGGGTGGTACGAGCAGTACTTC
TRBV4-2	TRBD2	NA	TRBJ2-1	CASSHPSGGVSSSYNEQFF	TGTGCCAGCAGCCACCCTAGCGGGGGAGTCTCTAGCTCCTACAATGAGCAGTTCTTC
TRBV29-1	NA	NA	TRBJ1-3	CSVVGSGGNTIYF	TGCAGCGTTGTCGGGTCGGGTGGAAACACCATATATTTT
TRBV11-2	NA	NA	TRBJ1-3	CASSPYGSRAIAGNTIYF	TGTGCCAGCAGCCCATACGGGTCCAGGGCAATTGCTGGAAACACCATATATTTT
TRBV5-6	TRBD1	NA	TRBJ2-3	CASSTRDRGPDTQYF	TGTGCCAGCAGCACCCGGGACAGGGGGCCAGATACGCAGTATTTT
TRBV6-5	TRBD1	NA	TRBJ1-6	CASRGTGINSPLHF	TGTGCCAGCAGGGGGACAGGGATAAATTCACCCCTCCACTTT
TRBV29-1	NA	NA	TRBJ1-4	CSVRRGGAGEKLFF	TGCAGCGTGCGGAGGGGGGGGGCAGGTGAAAAACTGTTTTTT
TRBV18	TRBD1	NA	TRBJ2-2	CASSPSGQGGAGELFF	TGTGCCAGCTCACCCAGTGGACAGGGGGGAGCCGGGGAGCTGTTTTTT
TRBV3-1/TRBV3-2	NA	NA	TRBJ1-6	CASSHESSPLHF	TGTGCCAGCAGCCATGAGAGTTCACCCCTCCACTTT
TRBV5-1	NA	NA	TRBJ2-7	CASSSKLAAPGWEQYF	TGCGCCAGCAGCTCGAAGTTAGCGGCCCCGGGGTGGGAGCAGTACTTC